One sample yielded the 3 T cell receptor beta chains listed below, sequenced in a study of regulatory T cells in long-lasting Graves disease. Relying on iRepertoire HTBI primers and Arm-PCR of CDR3 regions, the team built TCR beta libraries. TCRdb independently ran MiXCR on the multiplex PCR reads; one entry per CDR3 protein. The sample comprises over 400,000 distinct CDR3 sequences, approximately 15% of which are singletons, and under 20% rests with the top ten. Noted time point: newly diagnosed GD, antithyroid drugs for less than 3 months. From RNA extracted from PBMCs, the TCR library was made. This sample was shared with a second study, whose subject was T cells in Graves' hyperthyroidism and ophthalmopathy.

This sample comprised peripheral blood mononuclear cells (PBMCs), obtained at new diagnosis, from a patient treated with antithyroid drugs. These receptors all stem from a woman aged 45-60 years with Graves disease.

This clonotype was counted at least ten times. This sequence joins TRBV10-3 and TRBJ1-1, with D unclear. Trimming stripped 4 bases from V and 5 bases from J, with 20 bases between. Per the germline V gene, CDR1 is ENHRY and CDR2 is SYGVKD. The CDR3 contains 16 residues. CDR3 sequence: CAISVGLDKIVTEAFF. The DNA for the CDR3 is TGTGCCATCAGTGTCGGTTTAGATAAAATTGTGACTGAAGCTTTCTTT.

This clonotype was seen repeatedly, ten times or more. CDR3 in amino acids: CASSGFQTNQPQHF. The CDR3 DNA is TGTGCCAGCAGCGGCTTTCAGACTAATCAGCCCCAGCATTTT. V is TRBV2 and J is TRBJ1-5; D is unclear. The V gene lost 6 bases and the J gene lost 4 bases, with 13 bases spanning the gap. The CDR3 spans 14 residues. CDR1 and CDR2 from the germline V gene are SNHLY and FYNNEI.

In its sample, this clonotype was seen many times. The chain has TRBV20-1 and TRBJ2-3; 8 nucleotides align to TRBD2. This CDR3 region has 16 residues. The V segment lost 2 bases and the J segment 0 bases; nucleotides outside the gene matches: 7. Germline CDR1 is DFQATT and CDR2 is SNEGSKA (reference sequence). The CDR3 loop reads CSARRGGRFSTDTQYF. Written as DNA, the CDR3 is TGCAGTGCTAGACGGGGGGGGAGGTTTAGCACAGATACGCAGTATTTT.